This TCR beta chain was observed in a study of T cell responses to AZD1222 COVID-19 vaccine. On the study more broadly: Pooled in the analysis were second doses at about 4 or about 12 weeks. Findings and limits, study-wide: Repertoire sampling happened only post peak T cell response. Females outnumbered males among donors, who were mostly white British; clonal diversity was possibly underestimated.

Using immunoSEQ multiplex PCR, the repertoire was profiled, and TCRdb retains in-frame clones only, with some absent. This sample carries roughly 120,000 clones, roughly 90% of them seen once, and the ten largest clones take 7.8%. With respect to this clone: What it binds is not known.

The V end was cut by 2 bases, the J end by 12 bases, with 20 bases between. Looked up from germline, CDR1 is GTSNPN and CDR2 is SVGIG (reference sequence). The length of the CDR3 is 15 residues. The chain combines TRBV30 with TRBJ1-6, with D tentatively TRBD1 (6 bases). This clonotype originated in an adult in good health. The specimen comprised peripheral blood, sampled on day 0 of AZD1222 vaccination. CDR3: CAWSTNTGAGVPLHF. DNA for the CDR3: TGTGCCTGGAGTACCAATACGGGAGCAGGGGTACCCCTCCACTTT. Full variable domain (rest looked up from reference TRBV30 and TRBJ1-6): SQTIHQWPATLVQPVGSPLSLECTVEGTSNPNLYWYRQAAGRGLQLLFYSVGIGQISSEVPQNLSASRPQDRQFILSSKKLLLSDSGFYLCAWSTNTGAGVPLHFGNGTRLTVT.